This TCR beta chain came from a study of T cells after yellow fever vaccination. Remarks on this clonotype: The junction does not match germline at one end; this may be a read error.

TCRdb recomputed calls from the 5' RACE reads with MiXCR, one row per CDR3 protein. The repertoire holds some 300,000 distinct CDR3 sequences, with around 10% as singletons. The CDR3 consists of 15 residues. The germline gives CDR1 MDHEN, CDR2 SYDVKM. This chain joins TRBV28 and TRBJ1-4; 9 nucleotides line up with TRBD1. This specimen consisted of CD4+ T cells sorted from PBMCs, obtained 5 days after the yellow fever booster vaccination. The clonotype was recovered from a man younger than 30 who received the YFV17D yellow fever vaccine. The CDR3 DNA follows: TGTGCCAGCGGACTTTCCGGGACAGGGTTTGAAAAACCGTTTTTT. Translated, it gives CASGLSGTGFEKPFF.